The clone carrying this T cell receptor (beta chain) was observed a single time. The antigen is undetermined. This sample is part of a study of Ad26.COV2.S vaccination and SARS-CoV-2 variants. Findings and limits, study-wide: Reports say spike-specific CD8+ and CD4+ T cell responses covered substantial breadth after vaccination. Assessments of TCR breadth and depth may have underestimated the total T cell responses. With respect to non-spike TCR breadth, vaccine and placebo recipients were similar.

V was clipped by 6 bases and J by 4 bases; unmatched bases: 5. The CDR3 totals 15 residues. Germline V gene data show CDR1 as MDHEN and CDR2 as SYDVKM. TCRdb keeps only in-frame clones here, not all; method: immunoSEQ multiplex PCR. The table records around 300,000 clones, 65% to 90% of them present only once. Treatment here: some 19 received Ad26.COV2.S at low or high dose, single or two shots; 5 received placebo; per-sample allocation not given. After the first vaccine or placebo injection, samples were drawn on day 63. The chain links TRBV28 to TRBJ2-2, with TRBD2 identical over 10 bases. The source was peripheral blood, collected in a trial of Ad26.COV2.S vaccine versus placebo. This clonotype was sampled from a person between 18 and 65 years old who received the Ad26.COV2.S COVID-19 vaccine or a placebo. The CDR3: CASRIAGGGTGELFF. The CDR3 DNA follows: TGTGCCAGCAGAATAGCGGGAGGTGGCACCGGGGAGCTGTTTTTT.